This T cell receptor beta chain came from a study of neurological immune-mediated disorders. Study observations and caveats: The most TCR clonal expansion was seen in HTLV-1-associated myelopathy, and the least was seen in multiple sclerosis, which fell below healthy controls.

Each TCR transcript was tagged with a 10-nucleotide random UMI during 5'RACE. Using its own MiXCR run on the 5' RACE reads, TCRdb lists one record per CDR3 protein. The table has roughly 24,000 distinct CDR3 sequences, about 13% seen once; the top ten hold around 12%. The CDR3 length is 15 residues. The V gene's germline CDR1 is SQVTM and CDR2 ANQGSEA. The ends lost 3 bases at V and 1 base at J; junction bases unmatched: 6. This clonotype was found many times. The target antigen is unknown. The TCR originated in a woman in her sixties or seventies with HTLV-1-associated myelopathy (HAM/TSP). Sequencing was done on a sample of PBMCs. The J gene is TRBJ1-1, the V gene TRBV29-1, with TRBD1 identical over 9 bases. The CDR3 sequence: CSVDVQGAGNTEAFF. CDR3 in DNA: TGCAGCGTTGACGTACAGGGGGCAGGGAACACTGAAGCTTTCTTT.